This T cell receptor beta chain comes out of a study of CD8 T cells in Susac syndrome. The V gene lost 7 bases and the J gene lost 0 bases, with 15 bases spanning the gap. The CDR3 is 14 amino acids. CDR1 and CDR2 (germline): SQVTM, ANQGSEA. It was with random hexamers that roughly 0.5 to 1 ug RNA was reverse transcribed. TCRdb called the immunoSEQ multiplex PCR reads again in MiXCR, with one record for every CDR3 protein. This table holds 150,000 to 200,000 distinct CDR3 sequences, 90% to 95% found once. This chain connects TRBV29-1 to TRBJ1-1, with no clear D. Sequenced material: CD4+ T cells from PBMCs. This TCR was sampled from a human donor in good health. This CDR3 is CSAAGRLMNTEAFF. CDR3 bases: TGCAGCGCTGCCGGGAGGTTGATGAACACTGAAGCTTTCTTT.